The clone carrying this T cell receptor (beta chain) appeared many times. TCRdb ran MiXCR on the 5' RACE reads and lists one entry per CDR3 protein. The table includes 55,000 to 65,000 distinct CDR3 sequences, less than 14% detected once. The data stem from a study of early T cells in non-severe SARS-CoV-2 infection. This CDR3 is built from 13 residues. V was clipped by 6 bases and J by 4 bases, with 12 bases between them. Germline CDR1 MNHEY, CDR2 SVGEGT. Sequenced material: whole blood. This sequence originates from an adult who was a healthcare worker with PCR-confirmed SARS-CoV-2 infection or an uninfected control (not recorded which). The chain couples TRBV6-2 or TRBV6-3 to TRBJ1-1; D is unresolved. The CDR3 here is CASSPTTGTEAFF. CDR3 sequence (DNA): TGTGCCAGCAGCCCCACGACCGGCACTGAAGCTTTCTTT.